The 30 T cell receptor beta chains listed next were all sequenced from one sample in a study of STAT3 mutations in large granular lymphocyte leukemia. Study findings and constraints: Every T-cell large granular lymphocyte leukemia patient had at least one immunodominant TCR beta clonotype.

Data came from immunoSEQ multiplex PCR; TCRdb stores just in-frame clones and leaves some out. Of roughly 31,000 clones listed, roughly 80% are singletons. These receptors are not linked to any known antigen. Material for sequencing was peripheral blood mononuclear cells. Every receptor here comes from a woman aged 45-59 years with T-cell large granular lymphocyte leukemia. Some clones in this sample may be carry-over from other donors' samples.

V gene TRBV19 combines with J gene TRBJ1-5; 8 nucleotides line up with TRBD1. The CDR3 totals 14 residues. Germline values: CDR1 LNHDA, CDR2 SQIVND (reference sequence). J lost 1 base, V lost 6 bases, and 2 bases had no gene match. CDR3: CASRDRASNQPQHF. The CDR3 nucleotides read TGTGCCAGTAGGGACAGGGCGAGCAATCAGCCCCAGCATTTT.

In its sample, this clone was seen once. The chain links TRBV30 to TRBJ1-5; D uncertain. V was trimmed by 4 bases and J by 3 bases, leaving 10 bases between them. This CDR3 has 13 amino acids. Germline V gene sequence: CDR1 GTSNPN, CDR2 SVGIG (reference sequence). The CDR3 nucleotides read TGTGCCTGGAACAGTGGGCCCAATCAGCCCCAGCATTTT. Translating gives CAWNSGPNQPQHF.

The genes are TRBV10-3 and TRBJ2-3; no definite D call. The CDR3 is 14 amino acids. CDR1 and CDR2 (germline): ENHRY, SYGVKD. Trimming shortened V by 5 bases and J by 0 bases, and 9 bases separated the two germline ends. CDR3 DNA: TGTGCCATCAGTCCGGGCCGGAGCACAGATACGCAGTATTTT. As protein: CAISPGRSTDTQYF.

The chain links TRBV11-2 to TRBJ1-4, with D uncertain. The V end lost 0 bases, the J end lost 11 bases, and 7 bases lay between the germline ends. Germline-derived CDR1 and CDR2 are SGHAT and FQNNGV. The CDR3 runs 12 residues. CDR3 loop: CASSLETDKLFF. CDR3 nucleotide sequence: TGTGCCAGCAGCTTAGAGACGGATAAACTGTTTTTT.

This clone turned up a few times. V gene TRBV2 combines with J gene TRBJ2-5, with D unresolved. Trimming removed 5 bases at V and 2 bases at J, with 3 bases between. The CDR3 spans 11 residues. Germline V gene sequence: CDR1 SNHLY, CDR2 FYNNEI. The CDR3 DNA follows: TGTGCCAGCAGTTCTCAAGAGACCCAGTACTTC. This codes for CASSSQETQYF.

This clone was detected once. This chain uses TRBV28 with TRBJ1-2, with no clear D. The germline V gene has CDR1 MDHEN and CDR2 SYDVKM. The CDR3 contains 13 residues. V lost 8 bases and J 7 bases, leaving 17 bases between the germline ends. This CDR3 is CASSNLRKGGYTF. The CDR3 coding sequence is TGTGCCAGCTCCAACCTCAGAAAAGGTGGCTACACCTTC.

As DNA, the CDR3 is TGTGCCAGCTCCCTCGTAATGGTGAAGGACACTGAAGCTTTCTTT. As protein: CASSLVMVKDTEAFF. The gene calls are TRBV18 and TRBJ1-1; D gene uncertain. CDR3 length: 15 residues. The germline V gene has CDR1 KGHSH and CDR2 LQKENI. V was trimmed by 6 bases and J by 3 bases, leaving 17 bases between them.

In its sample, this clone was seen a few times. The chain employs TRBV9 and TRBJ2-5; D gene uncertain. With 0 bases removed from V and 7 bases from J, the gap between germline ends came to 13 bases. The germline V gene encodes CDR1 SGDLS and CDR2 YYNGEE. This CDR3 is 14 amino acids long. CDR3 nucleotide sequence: TGTGCCAGCAGCGTAGAGAGCTTGCCAGGGACCCAGTACTTC. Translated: CASSVESLPGTQYF.

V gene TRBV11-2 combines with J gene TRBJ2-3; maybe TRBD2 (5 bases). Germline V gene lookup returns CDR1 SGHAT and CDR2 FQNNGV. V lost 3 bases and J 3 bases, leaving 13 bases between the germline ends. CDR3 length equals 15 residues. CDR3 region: CASSLGSGKTDTQYF. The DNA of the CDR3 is TGTGCCAGCAGCTTGGGCTCGGGGAAGACAGATACGCAGTATTTT.

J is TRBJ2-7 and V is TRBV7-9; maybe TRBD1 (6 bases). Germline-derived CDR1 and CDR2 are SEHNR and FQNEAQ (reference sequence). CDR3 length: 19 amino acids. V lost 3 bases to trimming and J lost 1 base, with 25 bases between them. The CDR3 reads CASSFGGLTSRGNSYEQYF. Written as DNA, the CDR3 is TGTGCCAGCAGCTTCGGCGGGCTCACCAGTAGGGGGAATTCCTACGAGCAGTACTTC.

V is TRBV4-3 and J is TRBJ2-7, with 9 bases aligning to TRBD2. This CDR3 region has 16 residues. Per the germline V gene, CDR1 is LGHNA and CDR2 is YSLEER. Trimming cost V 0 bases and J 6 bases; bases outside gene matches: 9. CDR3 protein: CASSQDRALAGSEQYF. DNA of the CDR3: TGCGCCAGCAGCCAAGATCGGGCGCTAGCGGGAAGCGAGCAGTACTTC.

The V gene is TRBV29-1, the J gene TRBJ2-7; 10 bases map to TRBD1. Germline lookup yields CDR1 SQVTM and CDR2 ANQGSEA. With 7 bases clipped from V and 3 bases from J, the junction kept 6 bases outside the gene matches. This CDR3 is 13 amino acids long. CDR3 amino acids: CSARTGGGYEQYF. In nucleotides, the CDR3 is TGCAGCGCCAGGACAGGGGGGGGCTACGAGCAGTACTTC.

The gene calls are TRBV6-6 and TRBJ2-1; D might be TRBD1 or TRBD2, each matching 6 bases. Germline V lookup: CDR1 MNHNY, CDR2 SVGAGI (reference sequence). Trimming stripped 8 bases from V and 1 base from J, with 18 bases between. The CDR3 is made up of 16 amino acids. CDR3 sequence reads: CASGSPKGGSYNEQFF. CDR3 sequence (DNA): TGTGCCAGCGGGTCTCCGAAGGGGGGTTCCTACAATGAGCAGTTCTTC.

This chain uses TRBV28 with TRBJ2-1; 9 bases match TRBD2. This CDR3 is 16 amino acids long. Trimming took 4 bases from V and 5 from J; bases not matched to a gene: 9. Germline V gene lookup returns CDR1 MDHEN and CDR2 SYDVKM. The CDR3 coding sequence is TGTGCCAGCAGTTCTTTCGGAATAGCGGGAGACAATGAGCAGTTCTTC. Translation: CASSSFGIAGDNEQFF.

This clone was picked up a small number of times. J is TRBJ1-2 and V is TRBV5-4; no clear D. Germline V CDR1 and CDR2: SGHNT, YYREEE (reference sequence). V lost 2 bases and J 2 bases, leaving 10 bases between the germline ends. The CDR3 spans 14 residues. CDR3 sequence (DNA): TGTGCCAGCAGCTTAAGAAGGTCGAACTATGGCTACACCTTC. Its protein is CASSLRRSNYGYTF. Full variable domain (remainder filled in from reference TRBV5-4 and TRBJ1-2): ETGVTQSPTHLIKTRGQQVTLRCSSQSGHNTVSWYQQALGQGPQFIFQYYREEENGRGNFPPRFSGLQFPNYSSELNVNALELDDSALYLCASSLRRSNYGYTFGSGTRLTVV.

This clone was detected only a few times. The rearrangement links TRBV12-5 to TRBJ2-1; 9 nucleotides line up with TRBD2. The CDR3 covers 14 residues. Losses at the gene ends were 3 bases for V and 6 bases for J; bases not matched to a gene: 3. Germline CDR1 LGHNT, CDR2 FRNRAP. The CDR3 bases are TGTGCTAGTGGTTTAGCGGGAGGACGCAATGAGCAGTTCTTC. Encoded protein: CASGLAGGRNEQFF. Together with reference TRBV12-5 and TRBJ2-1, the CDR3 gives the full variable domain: DARVTQTPRHKVTEMGQEVTMRCQPILGHNTVFWYRQTMMQGLELLAYFRNRAPLDDSGMPKDRFSAEMPDATLATLKIQPSEPRDSAVYFCASGLAGGRNEQFFGPGTRLTVL.

CDR3 in amino acids: CASKREVAYNEQFF. The CDR3 bases are TGCGCCAGCAAACGGGAAGTAGCCTACAATGAGCAGTTCTTC. The chain joins TRBV5-1 to TRBJ2-1; weak D call: TRBD2 (5 bases). Trimming took off 6 bases at V and 2 bases at J, with 12 bases between the two ends. Per the germline V gene, CDR1 is SGHRS and CDR2 is YFSETQ. This CDR3 has 14 amino acids. Drawing the rest from reference TRBV5-1 and TRBJ2-1, the complete variable domain is KAGVTQTPRYLIKTRGQQVTLSCSPISGHRSVSWYQQTPGQGLQFLFEYFSETQRNKGNFPGRFSGRQFSNSRSEMNVSTLELGDSALYLCASKREVAYNEQFFGPGTRLTVL.

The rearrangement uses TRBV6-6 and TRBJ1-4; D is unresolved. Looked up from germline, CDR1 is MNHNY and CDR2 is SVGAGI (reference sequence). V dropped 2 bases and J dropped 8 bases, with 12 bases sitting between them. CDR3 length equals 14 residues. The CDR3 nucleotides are TGTGCCAGCAGTTACGGTCAGAACATGGAAAAACTGTTTTTT. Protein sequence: CASSYGQNMEKLFF.

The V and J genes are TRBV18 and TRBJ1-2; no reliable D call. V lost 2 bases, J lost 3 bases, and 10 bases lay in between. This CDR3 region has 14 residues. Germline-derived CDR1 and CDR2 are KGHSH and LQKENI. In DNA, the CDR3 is TGTGCCAGCTCACCATACGGGGTAGACTATGGCTACACCTTC. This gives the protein CASSPYGVDYGYTF.

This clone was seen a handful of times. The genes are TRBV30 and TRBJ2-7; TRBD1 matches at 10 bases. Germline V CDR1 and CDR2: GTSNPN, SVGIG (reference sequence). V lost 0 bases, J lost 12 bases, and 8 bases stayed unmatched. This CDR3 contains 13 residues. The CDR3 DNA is TGTGCCTGGAGTGTAAAGAGTGGGACAGGGGTGTACTTC. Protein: CAWSVKSGTGVYF.

The CDR3 DNA reads as TGTGCCAGCAGCTTAGGTGTAGGTATGGAGACCCAGTACTTC. Protein: CASSLGVGMETQYF. V and J are TRBV7-9 and TRBJ2-5; D call uncertain. Germline CDR1 SEHNR, CDR2 FQNEAQ (reference sequence). V was shortened by 1 base and J by 5 bases, with 11 bases between the two germline ends. The CDR3 covers 14 residues. Full variable domain (rest looked up from reference TRBV7-9 and TRBJ2-5): DTGVSQNPRHKITKRGQNVTFRCDPISEHNRLYWYRQTLGQGPEFLTYFQNEAQLEKSRLLSDRFSAERPKGSFSTLEIQRTEQGDSAMYLCASSLGVGMETQYFGPGTRLLVL.

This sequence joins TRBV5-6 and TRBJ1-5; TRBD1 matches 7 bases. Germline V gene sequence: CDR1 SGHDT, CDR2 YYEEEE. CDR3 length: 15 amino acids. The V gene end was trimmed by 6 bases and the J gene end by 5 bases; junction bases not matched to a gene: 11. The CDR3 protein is CASTYRRQGDQPQHF. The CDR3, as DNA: TGTGCCAGCACCTACCGTCGACAGGGTGATCAGCCCCAGCATTTT.

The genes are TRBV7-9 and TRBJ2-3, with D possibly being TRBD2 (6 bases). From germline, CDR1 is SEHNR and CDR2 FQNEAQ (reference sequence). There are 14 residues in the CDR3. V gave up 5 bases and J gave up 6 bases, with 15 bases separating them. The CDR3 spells CASSQSAGFDTQYF. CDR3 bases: TGTGCCAGCAGCCAAAGTGCGGGGTTCGATACGCAGTATTTT.

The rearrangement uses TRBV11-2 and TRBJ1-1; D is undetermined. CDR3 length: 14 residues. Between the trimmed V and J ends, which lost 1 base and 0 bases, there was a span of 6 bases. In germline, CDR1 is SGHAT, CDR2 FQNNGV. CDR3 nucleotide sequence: TGTGCCAGCAGCTTAGGAGTCTTGAACACTGAAGCTTTCTTT. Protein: CASSLGVLNTEAFF.

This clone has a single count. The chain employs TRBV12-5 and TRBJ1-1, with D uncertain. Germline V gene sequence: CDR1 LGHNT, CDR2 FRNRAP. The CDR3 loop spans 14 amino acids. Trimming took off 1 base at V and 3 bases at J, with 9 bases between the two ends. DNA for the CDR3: TGTGCTAGTGGTTTGGGCGGATTCGACACTGAAGCTTTCTTT. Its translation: CASGLGGFDTEAFF. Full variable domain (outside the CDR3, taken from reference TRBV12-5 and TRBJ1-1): DARVTQTPRHKVTEMGQEVTMRCQPILGHNTVFWYRQTMMQGLELLAYFRNRAPLDDSGMPKDRFSAEMPDATLATLKIQPSEPRDSAVYFCASGLGGFDTEAFFGQGTRLTVV.

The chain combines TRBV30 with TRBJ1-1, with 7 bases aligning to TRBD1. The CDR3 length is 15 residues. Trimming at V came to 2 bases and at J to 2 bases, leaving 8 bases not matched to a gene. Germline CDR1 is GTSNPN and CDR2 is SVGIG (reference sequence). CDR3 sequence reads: CAWSPGGTVNTEAFF. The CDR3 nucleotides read TGTGCCTGGAGTCCAGGAGGGACAGTCAACACTGAAGCTTTCTTT.

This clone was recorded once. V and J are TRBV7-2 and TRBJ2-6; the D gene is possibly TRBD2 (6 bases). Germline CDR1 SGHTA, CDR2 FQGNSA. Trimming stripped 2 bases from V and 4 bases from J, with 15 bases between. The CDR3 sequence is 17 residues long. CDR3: CASSLPWEESGANVLTF. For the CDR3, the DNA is TGTGCCAGCAGCTTACCATGGGAGGAGTCGGGGGCCAACGTCCTGACTTTC.

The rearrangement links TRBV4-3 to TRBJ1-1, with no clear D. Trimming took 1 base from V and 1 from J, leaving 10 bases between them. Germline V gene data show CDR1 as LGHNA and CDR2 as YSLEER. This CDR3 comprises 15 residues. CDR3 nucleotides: TGCGCCAGCAGCCAAGCGGAGGGCCAGAACACTGAAGCTTTCTTT. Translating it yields CASSQAEGQNTEAFF.

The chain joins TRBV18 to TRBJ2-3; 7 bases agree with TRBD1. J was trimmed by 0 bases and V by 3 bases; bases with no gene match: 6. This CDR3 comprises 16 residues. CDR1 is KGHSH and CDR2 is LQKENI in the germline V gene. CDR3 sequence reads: CASSPTGSLSTDTQYF. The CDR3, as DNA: TGTGCCAGCTCACCGACAGGGAGCCTTAGCACAGATACGCAGTATTTT. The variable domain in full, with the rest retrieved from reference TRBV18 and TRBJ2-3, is NAGVMQNPRHLVRRRGQEARLRCSPMKGHSHVYWYRQLPEEGLKFMVYLQKENIIDESGMPKERFSAEFPKEGPSILRIQQVVRGDSAAYFCASSPTGSLSTDTQYFGPGTRLTVL.

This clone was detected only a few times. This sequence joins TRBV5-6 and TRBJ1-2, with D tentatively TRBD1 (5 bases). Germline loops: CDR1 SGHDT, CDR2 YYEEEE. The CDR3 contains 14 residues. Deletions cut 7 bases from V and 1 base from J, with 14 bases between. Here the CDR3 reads CASAEQGRNYGYTF. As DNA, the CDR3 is TGTGCCAGCGCGGAGCAGGGTCGTAACTATGGCTACACCTTC.